This T cell receptor beta chain derives from a study of spatial heterogeneity in lung cancer. This clonotype was seen only a few times. Its cognate antigen is unknown. J was trimmed by 3 bases and V by 6 bases; bases with no gene match: 6. Germline lookup yields CDR1 SGHRS and CDR2 YFSETQ. CDR3 length: 15 residues. TCRdb independently ran MiXCR on the 5' RACE reads; one entry per CDR3 protein. This table has fewer than 7,500 distinct CDR3 sequences, roughly a quarter appearing once. Study-wide results and caveats: Tumoral mutation counts were tracked by counts of expanded intratumoral alpha and beta TCRs.

The sample's time point: sample taken at primary tumor resection. The receptor comes from a male donor with early-stage non-small cell lung cancer. This sequence joins TRBV5-1 and TRBJ2-1; 10 bases agree with TRBD1. The sample consisted of lung tumor tissue, taken at surgery. The CDR3 spells CASTLGDRGYNEQFF. CDR3 nucleotide sequence: TGCGCCAGCACCTTAGGGGACAGGGGCTACAATGAGCAGTTCTTC. Full variable domain (rest looked up from reference TRBV5-1 and TRBJ2-1): KAGVTQTPRYLIKTRGQQVTLSCSPISGHRSVSWYQQTPGQGLQFLFEYFSETQRNKGNFPGRFSGRQFSNSRSEMNVSTLELGDSALYLCASTLGDRGYNEQFFGPGTRLTVL.